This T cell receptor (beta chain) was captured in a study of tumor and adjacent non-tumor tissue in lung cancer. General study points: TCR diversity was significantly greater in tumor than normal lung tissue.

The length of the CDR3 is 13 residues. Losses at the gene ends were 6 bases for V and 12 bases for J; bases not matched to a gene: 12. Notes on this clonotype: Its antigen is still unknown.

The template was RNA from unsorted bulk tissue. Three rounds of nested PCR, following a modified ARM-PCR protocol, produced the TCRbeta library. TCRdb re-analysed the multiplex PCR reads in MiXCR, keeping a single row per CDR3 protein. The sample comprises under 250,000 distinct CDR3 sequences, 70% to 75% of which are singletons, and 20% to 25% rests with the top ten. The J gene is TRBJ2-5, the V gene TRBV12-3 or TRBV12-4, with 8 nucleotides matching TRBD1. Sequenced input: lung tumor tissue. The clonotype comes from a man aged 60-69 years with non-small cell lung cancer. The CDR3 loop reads CASSGTGAVIKYF. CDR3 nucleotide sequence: TGTGCCAGCAGCGGGACAGGAGCCGTGATCAAGTACTTC.